The rows below give T cell receptor beta chains drawn from one sample of a study of beta chain features in type 1 diabetes. Produced via immunoSEQ multiplex PCR; TCRdb's table is partial and in-frame only. Here the sample spans about half a million clones, approximately 10% being singletons. Material for sequencing was naive CD4+ T cells from blood. The receptors were gathered from a woman aged 18-29 years in good health. Each CDR3 is given with its conserved first and last residue. The order of the fields is J gene, D gene, clone size, V gene, CDR3 protein, CDR3 DNA. The D gene is left open where the match is weak. The size field is filled for only some rows; it gives once, few, many or a size class.

J: TRBJ1-2
D: .
size: .
V: TRBV5-6
CDR3: CASSLNPNYGYTF
DNA: TGTGCCAGCAGCTTGAACCCAAACTATGGCTACACCTTC

J: TRBJ1-1
D: .
size: .
V: TRBV28
CDR3: CASSPADGTPADEAFF
DNA: TGTGCCAGCAGTCCCGCGGACGGGACCCCGGCGGATGAAGCTTTCTTT

J: TRBJ2-3
D: .
size: few
V: TRBV9
CDR3: CASSAYDGRHTDTQYF
DNA: TGTGCCAGCAGCGCCTACGACGGTCGCCACACAGATACGCAGTATTTT

J: TRBJ2-1
D: .
size: .
V: TRBV2
CDR3: CASSVAEGGTKQFF
DNA: TGTGCCAGCAGTGTTGCGGAGGGGGGTACGAAGCAGTTCTTC

J: TRBJ1-1
D: .
size: .
V: TRBV14
CDR3: CASSEGVNTEAFF
DNA: TGTGCCAGCAGCGAAGGAGTGAACACTGAAGCTTTCTTT

J: TRBJ2-7
D: TRBD1
size: few
V: TRBV27
CDR3: CASSRTGLGYEQYF
DNA: TGTGCCAGCAGTCGGACAGGGCTCGGCTACGAGCAGTACTTC

J: TRBJ1-1
D: TRBD1
size: .
V: TRBV4-1
CDR3: CASSQTGVNTEAFF
DNA: TGCGCCAGCAGCCAGACAGGGGTGAACACTGAAGCTTTCTTT

J: TRBJ2-3
D: TRBD2
size: .
V: TRBV29-1
CDR3: CSVTGSGSPLTDTQYF
DNA: TGCAGCGTGACCGGAAGCGGGAGCCCCCTCACAGATACGCAGTATTTT

J: TRBJ1-6
D: .
size: few
V: TRBV9
CDR3: CASSVGGPAALHF
DNA: TGTGCCAGCAGCGTGGGAGGACCGGCGGCCCTCCACTTT

J: TRBJ2-5
D: .
size: few
V: TRBV5-1
CDR3: CASSLIGRDQETQYF
DNA: TGCGCCAGCAGCTTGATCGGACGGGACCAAGAGACCCAGTACTTC

J: TRBJ1-2
D: .
size: .
V: TRBV4-3
CDR3: CASSQTLQLNYGYTF
DNA: TGCGCCAGCAGCCAAACGTTACAGCTGAACTATGGCTACACCTTC

J: TRBJ2-7
D: .
size: few
V: TRBV7-9
CDR3: CASSSSHRAYEQYF
DNA: TGTGCCAGCAGCTCCAGCCATCGGGCCTACGAGCAGTACTTC

J: TRBJ2-7
D: TRBD1
size: few
V: TRBV29-1
CDR3: CSGGQAPYEQYF
DNA: TGCAGCGGTGGACAGGCGCCATACGAGCAGTACTTC

J: TRBJ2-4
D: .
size: few
V: TRBV28
CDR3: CASSLLGAPNIQYF
DNA: TGTGCCAGCAGTTTATTGGGGGCACCAAACATTCAGTACTTC

J: TRBJ2-2
D: TRBD1
size: .
V: TRBV29-1
CDR3: CSVEKTGVTGELFF
DNA: TGCAGCGTTGAAAAGACAGGGGTCACCGGGGAGCTGTTTTTT

J: TRBJ2-5
D: TRBD2
size: .
V: TRBV7-9
CDR3: CASSLLAGGPKETQYF
DNA: TGTGCCAGCAGCTTATTAGCGGGAGGGCCCAAAGAGACCCAGTACTTC

J: TRBJ1-3
D: .
size: few
V: TRBV7-9
CDR3: CASSLGGDAGNTIYF
DNA: TGTGCCAGCAGCTTAGGAGGGGATGCGGGAAACACCATATATTTT

J: TRBJ1-2
D: .
size: few
V: TRBV4-1
CDR3: CARLVGGNLSYGYTF
DNA: TGCGCCAGACTTGTCGGGGGCAATCTTTCCTATGGCTACACCTTC

J: TRBJ2-7
D: .
size: few
V: TRBV11-3
CDR3: CASSSIAVLTYEQYF
DNA: TGTGCCAGCAGCTCCATAGCGGTCCTCACCTACGAGCAGTACTTC

J: TRBJ1-2
D: .
size: .
V: TRBV11-2
CDR3: CASAAETNYGYTF
DNA: TGTGCCAGCGCCGCAGAAACTAACTATGGCTACACCTTC

J: TRBJ1-1
D: .
size: .
V: TRBV4-3
CDR3: CASSQTVRLVRNTEAFF
DNA: TGCGCCAGCAGCCAAACTGTAAGGCTGGTACGTAACACTGAAGCTTTCTTT

J: TRBJ2-3
D: TRBD2
size: .
V: TRBV5-1
CDR3: CASSLGLAGDTQYF
DNA: TGCGCCAGCAGCTTGGGACTAGCCGGGGATACGCAGTATTTT

J: TRBJ1-1
D: .
size: few
V: TRBV29-1
CDR3: CSVAGWTTEAFF
DNA: TGCAGCGTTGCCGGATGGACCACTGAAGCTTTCTTT

J: TRBJ2-7
D: TRBD1
size: few
V: TRBV29-1
CDR3: CSIYRGPYEQYF
DNA: TGCAGCATCTACAGGGGGCCCTACGAGCAGTACTTC

J: TRBJ1-5
D: .
size: .
V: TRBV2
CDR3: CASSDRGPNQPQHF
DNA: TGTGCCAGCAGTGATCGGGGGCCTAATCAGCCCCAGCATTTT

J: TRBJ1-2
D: .
size: .
V: TRBV15
CDR3: CATSRDLGGGGPGYTF
DNA: TGTGCCACCAGCAGAGATCTGGGGGGAGGAGGTCCAGGCTACACCTTC

J: TRBJ2-7
D: TRBD2
size: .
V: TRBV7-2
CDR3: CASSPASTGGFYEQYF
DNA: TGTGCCAGCAGCCCCGCCTCTACGGGAGGATTCTACGAGCAGTACTTC

J: TRBJ2-1
D: .
size: .
V: TRBV5-6
CDR3: CASSSGLNEQFF
DNA: TGTGCCAGCAGCTCTGGGCTCAATGAGCAGTTCTTC

J: TRBJ2-5
D: .
size: .
V: TRBV7-2
CDR3: CASSQGTARTQYF
DNA: TGTGCCAGCAGCCAAGGGACTGCAAGGACCCAGTACTTC

J: TRBJ2-7
D: .
size: few
V: TRBV27
CDR3: CASSLKGGTYSYEQYF
DNA: TGTGCCAGCAGTTTAAAGGGCGGGACGTACTCCTACGAGCAGTACTTC

J: TRBJ2-1
D: TRBD2
size: few
V: TRBV4-2
CDR3: CASSQVLAGYNEQFF
DNA: TGTGCCAGCAGCCAAGTACTAGCGGGGTACAATGAGCAGTTCTTC

J: TRBJ2-7
D: .
size: .
V: TRBV2
CDR3: CASSENGYEQYF
DNA: TGTGCCAGCAGTGAAAACGGTTACGAGCAGTACTTC

J: TRBJ2-3
D: .
size: few
V: TRBV29-1
CDR3: CSVLTDTQYF
DNA: TGCAGCGTCCTCACAGATACGCAGTATTTT

J: TRBJ2-5
D: .
size: .
V: TRBV7-6
CDR3: CASSLEGGAGSATQYF
DNA: TGTGCCAGCAGCTTAGAGGGTGGTGCAGGGTCAGCGACCCAGTACTTC

J: TRBJ2-5
D: .
size: .
V: TRBV6-5
CDR3: CASSYQRGRETQYF
DNA: TGTGCCAGCAGTTACCAACGGGGGAGGGAGACCCAGTACTTC

J: TRBJ2-5
D: .
size: .
V: TRBV21-1
CDR3: CASSKAGGAYQETQYF
DNA: TGTGCCAGCAGCAAAGCCGGGGGCGCGTATCAAGAGACCCAGTACTTC

J: TRBJ1-5
D: .
size: few
V: TRBV7-2
CDR3: CASRRRPDQPQHF
DNA: TGTGCCAGCAGGAGACGGCCGGATCAGCCCCAGCATTTT

J: TRBJ2-3
D: .
size: .
V: TRBV7-2
CDR3: CASSGRHTDTQYF
DNA: TGTGCCAGCAGCGGACGACACACAGATACGCAGTATTTT

J: TRBJ2-7
D: .
size: few
V: TRBV7-2
CDR3: CASSLRRAYEQYF
DNA: TGTGCCAGCAGCCTTCGAAGGGCGTACGAGCAGTACTTC

J: TRBJ2-4
D: TRBD1
size: .
V: TRBV29-1
CDR3: CSVGTGGENIQYF
DNA: TGCAGCGTTGGTACAGGGGGCGAGAACATTCAGTACTTC

J: TRBJ1-3
D: TRBD1
size: once
V: TRBV30
CDR3: CAWTRTRTGGSGNTIYF
DNA: TGTGCCTGGACTCGGACTAGGACAGGGGGCTCTGGAAACACCATATATTTT

J: TRBJ1-3
D: .
size: .
V: TRBV9
CDR3: CASSLGPTSAGNTIYF
DNA: TGTGCCAGCAGCTTGGGACCCACCTCTGCTGGAAACACCATATATTTT

J: TRBJ2-3
D: TRBD2
size: .
V: TRBV5-1
CDR3: CASMRTSGGRTSQYF
DNA: TGCGCCAGCATGAGGACTAGCGGGGGCCGGACGTCCCAGTATTTT

J: TRBJ1-4
D: .
size: once
V: TRBV15
CDR3: CATSGQSASTNEKLFF
DNA: TGTGCCACCAGCGGACAGTCAGCCTCAACTAATGAAAAACTGTTTTTT

J: TRBJ2-6
D: .
size: few
V: TRBV29-1
CDR3: CSVASALISGANVLTF
DNA: TGCAGCGTTGCATCAGCCCTGATCTCTGGGGCCAACGTCCTGACTTTC

J: TRBJ1-2
D: .
size: .
V: TRBV15
CDR3: CATSGSSYGYTF
DNA: TGTGCCACCAGTGGCTCCTCCTATGGCTACACCTTC

J: TRBJ2-1
D: .
size: few
V: TRBV4-3
CDR3: CASSQEYGAGEEQFF
DNA: TGCGCCAGCAGCCAAGAATACGGGGCCGGGGAAGAGCAGTTCTTC

J: TRBJ1-2
D: .
size: few
V: TRBV18
CDR3: CASSPQNYGYTF
DNA: TGTGCCAGCTCACCACAGAACTATGGCTACACCTTC

J: TRBJ2-5
D: TRBD2
size: .
V: TRBV5-1
CDR3: CASSLVAGDPAQYF
DNA: TGCGCCAGCAGCTTAGTAGCGGGCGATCCAGCGCAGTACTTC

J: TRBJ2-5
D: .
size: few
V: TRBV28
CDR3: CASSLTGIETQYF
DNA: TGTGCCAGCAGTTTAACGGGTATCGAGACCCAGTACTTC

J: TRBJ2-1
D: .
size: few
V: TRBV29-1
CDR3: CSARTPRNEQFF
DNA: TGCAGCGCGCGGACTCCTCGCAATGAGCAGTTCTTC

J: TRBJ2-1
D: .
size: few
V: TRBV27
CDR3: CASSLPAGVYNEQFF
DNA: TGTGCCAGCAGTTTACCGGCAGGGGTCTACAATGAGCAGTTCTTC

J: TRBJ2-1
D: .
size: few
V: TRBV11-2
CDR3: CASSFRLPTEQFF
DNA: TGTGCCAGCAGCTTTAGACTACCTACGGAGCAGTTCTTC

J: TRBJ2-7
D: TRBD2
size: few
V: TRBV7-9
CDR3: CASSPSGGRTYEQYF
DNA: TGTGCCAGCAGCCCCTCGGGCGGGAGAACCTACGAGCAGTACTTC

J: TRBJ2-4
D: TRBD2
size: few
V: TRBV28
CDR3: CASSPHVAGAKNIQYF
DNA: TGTGCCAGCAGTCCCCACGTAGCGGGTGCCAAAAACATTCAGTACTTC

J: TRBJ2-3
D: .
size: few
V: TRBV7-9
CDR3: CASSPGFPGVDTQYF
DNA: TGTGCCAGCAGCCCCGGTTTCCCGGGGGTAGATACGCAGTATTTT

J: TRBJ2-5
D: .
size: few
V: TRBV9
CDR3: CASSVEGIEETQYF
DNA: TGTGCCAGCAGCGTAGAAGGGATTGAGGAGACCCAGTACTTC

J: TRBJ2-7
D: TRBD1
size: many
V: TRBV29-1
CDR3: CSVRTGRYEQYF
DNA: TGCAGCGTCCGGACAGGGAGGTACGAGCAGTACTTC

J: TRBJ1-5
D: .
size: few
V: TRBV4-2
CDR3: CASSPQDPSNQPQHF
DNA: TGTGCCAGCAGCCCCCAAGATCCCAGCAATCAGCCCCAGCATTTT

J: TRBJ2-2
D: .
size: few
V: TRBV14
CDR3: CASSQKGPWFTGELFF
DNA: TGTGCCAGCAGCCAAAAAGGACCCTGGTTCACCGGGGAGCTGTTTTTT